This T cell receptor beta chain was identified during a study of shared clonotypes between healthy human individuals. The germline V gene encodes CDR1 SGHRS and CDR2 YFSETQ. The length of the CDR3 is 16 residues. Replicate PCRs run on unsorted PBMC used roughly 320 ng DNA, which was around 30,000 T cell genomes. Sequenced by immunoSEQ multiplex PCR; TCRdb stores in-frame clones only, minus some. The repertoire holds about half a million clones, over 70% seen once, with approximately 12% in the top ten. Study conclusions and caveats: Sampling was confined to blood; repertoires within tissues likely differ.

When samples were unsorted, around 83 million PBMCs were used for genomic DNA. As concerns this clone: Its antigen remains unidentified. One base separates it from a far larger clone, so it is likely a read error. The sample holds other DNA sequences that translate to the same CDR3.

The source of this sequence is a middle-aged woman in good health. Some clones in this sample may be carry-over from other donors' samples. The rearrangement links TRBV5-1 to TRBJ2-5, with TRBD2 identical over 15 bases. Sequencing was done on a sample of PBMCs. The CDR3 protein is CASSSGLAGGLETQYF. CDR3 DNA sequence: TGCGCTAGCAGCTCCGGACTAGCGGGAGGGTTGGAGACCCAGTACTTC.